This T cell receptor beta chain was sequenced for a study of low-dose radiotherapy and immunotherapy resistance in tumors. Documented time point: after trial treatment. Treatment meaning: LDRT plus nivolumab, ipilimumab, low-dose cyclophosphamide and aspirin (RACIN trial). Gene-specific TRAV and TRBV primers were used for first-strand cDNA, covering alpha and beta chains. The authors amplified TCRs for 15 to 25 PCR cycles with a constant-region primer and a V-primer adapter. Using its own MiXCR run on the reads, TCRdb lists one record per CDR3 protein. The sample has about 91,000 distinct CDR3 sequences, roughly 19% seen once. In its sample, this clonotype was seen many times. The starting material was PBMCs, obtained after low-dose radiotherapy plus immunotherapy. This TCR derives from a female donor with ovarian cancer.

The CDR3 bases are TGTGCCAGCAGCTCAGGGACTGGCTCCTACGAGCAGTACTTC. Translation: CASSSGTGSYEQYF. The rearrangement joins TRBV7-2 to TRBJ2-7; perhaps TRBD2 as D (6 bases). Germline V gives CDR1 SGHTA, CDR2 FQGNSA. Trimming left V 4 bases short and J 0 bases short, with 10 bases between. This CDR3 region has 14 residues. The full variable domain, in which reference TRBV7-2 and TRBJ2-7 provide the parts outside the CDR3, is GAGVSQSPSNKVTEKGKDVELRCDPISGHTALYWYRQSLGQGLEFLIYFQGNSAPDKSGLPSDRFSAERTGGSVSTLTIQRTQQEDSAVYLCASSSGTGSYEQYFGPGTRLTVT.